Below are 6 T cell receptor beta chains sequenced from a single sample in a study of shared T cell receptors in the human thymus. Repertoires were generated with immunoSEQ multiplex PCR, while TCRdb's copy carries only in-frame clones and drops some. The top ten hold roughly 0.0086% of the sample, which has over 650,000 clones, about 89% seen once. These data were also reused for a study on human thymus T cells.

Source material: thymocytes. The receptors originated from a boy younger than two with a congenital heart defect.

V is TRBV2 and J is TRBJ1-5; D is possibly TRBD1 (6 bases). Deletions cut 2 bases from V and 5 bases from J, with 19 bases between. Germline CDR1 reads SNHLY; CDR2 reads FYNNEI. This CDR3 has 17 residues. CDR3 amino acids: CASSEHGTGGPDQPQHF. CDR3 nucleotides: TGTGCCAGCAGTGAACACGGGACGGGGGGCCCAGATCAGCCCCAGCATTTT.

The chain employs TRBV5-1 and TRBJ2-7; 13 nucleotides align to TRBD2. From germline, CDR1 is SGHRS and CDR2 YFSETQ. The CDR3 totals 17 residues. J was trimmed by 2 bases and V by 0 bases; bases with no gene match: 5. DNA for the CDR3: TGCGCCAGCAGCTTGGGGCCGGGACTAGCGGGGACCTACGAGCAGTACTTC. This translates into CASSLGPGLAGTYEQYF.

This chain connects TRBV28 to TRBJ1-3; possible D gene TRBD1, 5 bases. From germline, CDR1 is MDHEN and CDR2 SYDVKM. The germline V and J ends were trimmed by 6 bases and 4 bases, with 25 bases remaining between them. The CDR3 spans 18 residues. The chain's CDR3 is CASSRGAGRHFVGNTIYF. CDR3 DNA: TGTGCCAGCAGCCGCGGGGCAGGGAGACATTTCGTGGGAAACACCATATATTTT.

This clone was seen more than once but under ten times. V and J are TRBV19 and TRBJ2-1, with 8 bases identical to TRBD2. Germline trimming cut 5 bases from V and 8 bases from J; bases unmatched to any gene: 11. This CDR3 has 15 amino acids. The V gene's germline CDR1 is LNHDA and CDR2 SQIVND (reference sequence). Here the CDR3 DNA reads TGTGCCAGTAGTGCCGGGACTAGAGTTTCCGATGAGCAGTTCTTC. Translation gives CASSAGTRVSDEQFF.

This chain's CDR3 is CASSPRDRAYEQYF. The CDR3 bases are TGCGCCAGCAGCCCCCGGGACAGGGCCTACGAGCAGTACTTC. This chain joins TRBV5-1 and TRBJ2-7, with 9 bases aligning to TRBD1. V shed 4 bases and J 2 bases; nucleotides not matched to a gene: 4. The CDR3 runs 14 residues. The V gene's germline CDR1 is SGHRS and CDR2 YFSETQ.

The V gene is TRBV7-9, the J gene TRBJ2-3; D is possibly TRBD2 (5 bases). CDR1 and CDR2 (germline): SEHNR, FQNEAQ (reference sequence). CDR3 length equals 14 residues. Trimming pared 5 bases from V and 0 bases from J, leaving 9 bases between. This CDR3 reads CASSNGLSTDTQYF. In nucleotides, the CDR3 is TGTGCCAGCAGCAATGGACTGAGCACAGATACGCAGTATTTT.